This T cell receptor beta chain was identified during a study of blood T cell repertoires in COVID-19. The data were produced by immunoSEQ multiplex PCR, yet TCRdb's version contains in-frame clones alone and is incomplete. Of fewer than 55,000 clones listed, approximately 82% are singletons. This receptor was identified in a man between 65 and 80 years old with active COVID-19. The sample consisted of peripheral blood.

In nucleotides, the CDR3 is TGTGCCAGCAGCCCCTTGTGGACAGGGCCCTACAATGAGCAGTTCTTC. This encodes CASSPLWTGPYNEQFF. This sequence joins TRBV7-9 and TRBJ2-1; 8 nucleotides align to TRBD1. This CDR3 has 16 residues. CDR1 is SEHNR, CDR2 FQNEAQ, per germline (reference sequence). V lost 5 bases and J lost 2; bases outside the gene matches: 8. Supplemented by reference TRBV7-9 and TRBJ2-1, the full variable domain reads DTGVSQNPRHKITKRGQNVTFRCDPISEHNRLYWYRQTLGQGPEFLTYFQNEAQLEKSRLLSDRFSAERPKGSFSTLEIQRTEQGDSAMYLCASSPLWTGPYNEQFFGPGTRLTVL.